Shown below are 22 T cell receptor beta chains from a single sample sequenced in a study of blood T cells in healthy people across ages. Through a sample-barcoded 5' primer and a J-beta primer mix, a second PCR was run for roughly 6 to 11 cycles. TCRdb itself ran the 5' RACE reads through MiXCR, one entry per CDR3 protein. The top ten hold roughly 17% of the sample, which has some 900,000 distinct CDR3 sequences, around 26% seen once. The sequencing sample was made of blood. The receptors were gathered from a woman of 80 years or more in good health.

On this clonotype: A read error is possible here, since a much larger clone lies one base away. V gene TRBV5-6 combines with J gene TRBJ2-7; D may correspond to TRBD1 or TRBD2 (6 bases each). The V gene lost 4 bases and the J gene lost 7 bases, with 18 bases spanning the gap. There are 14 residues in the CDR3. In germline, CDR1 is SGHDT, CDR2 YYEEEE. The CDR3 region has the DNA TGTGCCAGCAGCCTACAGGGAGGATACAATGAGCAGTACTTC. Translation: CASSLQGGYNEQYF.

This clonotype has at least ten counts. V gene TRBV29-1 combines with J gene TRBJ1-1, with 9 positions matching TRBD1. CDR1 SQVTM and CDR2 ANQGSEA come from the germline V gene. Trimming removed 6 bases from V and 4 bases from J; junction bases left unmatched: 6. This CDR3 has 13 residues. The CDR3 DNA reads TGCAGCGTGAGACAGGGGGGTAGCACTGAAGCTTTCTTT. This encodes CSVRQGGSTEAFF. Drawing the rest from reference TRBV29-1 and TRBJ1-1, the complete variable domain is SAVISQKPSRDICQRGTSLTIQCQVDSQVTMMFWYRQQPGQSLTLIATANQGSEATYESGFVIDKFPISRPNLTFSTLTVSNMSPEDSSIYLCSVRQGGSTEAFFGQGTRLTVV.

The gene calls are TRBV29-1 and TRBJ2-7, with D possibly TRBD2 on 6 matching bases. V was cut by 5 bases and J by 4 bases, with 12 bases left in between. The CDR3 consists of 12 residues. Germline CDR1 reads SQVTM; CDR2 reads ANQGSEA. CDR3 bases: TGCAGCGTTACTAGCCACAGTTACGAGCAGTACTTC. Its protein is CSVTSHSYEQYF.

This clonotype turned up a few times. V and J are TRBV20-1 and TRBJ1-4; D is unclear. CDR3 length: 13 residues. The germline V gene has CDR1 DFQATT and CDR2 SNEGSKA (reference sequence). V shed 4 bases and J shed 0 bases, with 6 bases lying between them. In DNA form, the CDR3 reads TGCAGTGCTACCATCCCAACTAATGAAAAACTGTTTTTT. Amino acids: CSATIPTNEKLFF.

This clonotype has just one count. It may be a read error: a sequence one base away is much more abundant. This rearrangement joins TRBV10-3 to TRBJ2-3; maybe TRBD2 (5 bases). CDR3 length equals 13 residues. Trimming took off 6 bases at V and 2 bases at J, with 9 bases between the two ends. CDR1 and CDR2 from the germline V gene are ENHRY and SYGVKD. The CDR3 DNA reads as TGTGCCATCAGGGAGGCAGTCACAGATACGCAGTATTTT. Translated, it gives CAIREAVTDTQYF.

A note on this clonotype: One base away lies a much larger clone, so this may be a sequencing read error. The chain links TRBV27 to TRBJ1-2, with D unresolved. CDR3 length: 13 amino acids. Germline lookup yields CDR1 MNHEY and CDR2 SMNVEV (reference sequence). DNA of the CDR3: TGTGCCAGCGGTTTATCCCGGGGCTATGGCTACACCTTC. Protein sequence: CASGLSRGYGYTF.

This clonotype was detected many times. V gene TRBV12-3 or TRBV12-4 combines with J gene TRBJ2-1; D unresolved. Deletions cut 3 bases from V and 5 bases from J, with 2 bases between. This CDR3 has 11 amino acids. The CDR3 DNA follows: TGTGCCAGCAGTTTCGACAATGAGCAGTTCTTC. The encoded protein is CASSFDNEQFF.

Written as DNA, the CDR3 is TGTGCCAGCAACCAGTATGCGTATGGCTACACCTTC. Its protein product is CASNQYAYGYTF. V usage is TRBV6-1 and J usage is TRBJ1-2; D is unclear. CDR3 length: 12 residues. CDR1 MNHNS and CDR2 SASEGT come from the germline V gene. The V and J ends lost 7 bases and 5 bases respectively, with 11 bases between them.

This clonotype was seen a handful of times. V is TRBV5-1 and J is TRBJ1-5; unclear D gene. The CDR3 consists of 13 residues. With 1 base removed from V and 6 bases from J, the gap between germline ends came to 8 bases. Germline CDR1 reads SGHRS; CDR2 reads YFSETQ. CDR3 in DNA: TGCGCCAGCAGCTTGTCGGGAAGTCAGCCCCAGCATTTT. Translated: CASSLSGSQPQHF.

This clonotype was recorded at least ten times. V is TRBV4-1 and J is TRBJ2-5; the match to TRBD1 covers 7 bases. Germline lookup yields CDR1 MGHRA and CDR2 YSYEKL. The length of the CDR3 is 19 residues. The V and J ends lost 0 bases and 5 bases, in that order; junction bases with no gene match: 18. The CDR3 region has the DNA TGCGCCAGCAGCCAAGATCCACCCAGAAGACAGGGCCGGTGGGAGACCCAGTACTTC. Its protein is CASSQDPPRRQGRWETQYF.

This rearrangement joins TRBV12-3 or TRBV12-4 to TRBJ2-7; D is possibly TRBD2 (6 bases). V was cut by 0 bases and J by 3 bases, with 18 bases left in between. The CDR3 spans 17 residues. The CDR3 DNA reads TGTGCCAGCAGTTTAGCAGGTTCGGTAGTCGGGAGCTACGAGCAGTACTTC. Its protein is CASSLAGSVVGSYEQYF.

The gene calls are TRBV28 and TRBJ2-1; 11 nucleotides line up with TRBD2. V lost 3 bases and J lost 10; bases outside the gene matches: 17. Germline CDR1 reads MDHEN; CDR2 reads SYDVKM. The CDR3 length is 18 residues. For the CDR3, the DNA is TGTGCCAGCAGTTTGGGACTAGCGGACACACTGGGCCGACAGGAGCAGTTCTTC. Translating gives CASSLGLADTLGRQEQFF.

This chain links TRBV2 with TRBJ2-3, with D unresolved. V lost 6 bases and J 5 bases, leaving 18 bases between the germline ends. The CDR3 extends over 15 amino acids. Germline V gene data show CDR1 as SNHLY and CDR2 as FYNNEI. CDR3 coding DNA: TGTGCCAGCAGGGCTACGATGATAGTCATAGATACGCAGTATTTT. Protein: CASRATMIVIDTQYF.

This clonotype was recorded a few times. J is TRBJ1-3 and V is TRBV4-1; TRBD1 is a possible D gene (5 bases). The V end was cut by 3 bases, the J end by 5 bases, with 11 bases between. This CDR3 has 14 amino acids. The germline V gene has CDR1 MGHRA and CDR2 YSYEKL. The CDR3 DNA is TGCGCCAGCAGCCACGACAGACAAAGAAACACCATATATTTT. Amino acids: CASSHDRQRNTIYF.

At least ten counts were recorded for this clonotype. The chain joins TRBV7-2 to TRBJ1-2; D unresolved. Germline V gene lookup returns CDR1 SGHTA and CDR2 FQGNSA. Trimming took off 1 base at V and 4 bases at J, with 10 bases between the two ends. The CDR3 length is 14 residues. As DNA, the CDR3 is TGTGCCAGCAGCTTAGAGGCAGGTCGCTATGGCTACACCTTC. Protein product: CASSLEAGRYGYTF.

This clonotype was seen many times. V usage is TRBV6-5 and J usage is TRBJ2-1, with 8 positions matching TRBD2. V trimming: 5 bases; J trimming: 4 bases; junction bases outside the gene matches: 7. The CDR3 has 15 amino acids. Germline loops: CDR1 MNHEY, CDR2 SVGAGI. Here the CDR3 reads CASSPRGEGYNEQFF. DNA of the CDR3: TGTGCCAGCAGTCCGCGGGGGGAGGGTTACAATGAGCAGTTCTTC.

This clonotype was seen a handful of times. The chain recombines TRBV6-5 with TRBJ2-7; 8 bases fit TRBD2. Germline trimming cut 5 bases from V and 7 bases from J; bases unmatched to any gene: 13. The germline V gene has CDR1 MNHEY and CDR2 SVGAGI. The CDR3 extends over 15 amino acids. The CDR3 DNA reads TGTGCCAGCAGTGGCCCGCGGGGGGTTTACAATGAGCAGTACTTC. Its protein is CASSGPRGVYNEQYF.

The genes are TRBV12-3 or TRBV12-4 and TRBJ2-3, with TRBD1 as a possible D gene (6 bases). Trimming removed 6 bases from V and 1 base from J, with 11 bases in between. The CDR3 runs 14 residues. DNA of the CDR3: TGTGCCAGCAGGCAGACAGGACGCACAGATACGCAGTATTTT. Protein: CASRQTGRTDTQYF.

This clonotype was picked up many times. The J gene is TRBJ2-5, the V gene TRBV9; weak D call: TRBD2 (5 bases). The CDR3 totals 14 residues. Between the trimmed V and J ends, which lost 0 bases and 3 bases, there was a span of 9 bases. Looked up from germline, CDR1 is SGDLS and CDR2 is YYNGEE. CDR3 in amino acids: CASSVVGSEETQYF. Here the CDR3 DNA reads TGTGCCAGCAGCGTAGTAGGTAGCGAAGAGACCCAGTACTTC.

This clonotype was detected ten times or more. The CDR3 bases are TGTGCCAGCAGCAGGAGCGGGACAGCCTACAATGAGCAGTTCTTC. Its protein product is CASSRSGTAYNEQFF. The genes are TRBV5-6 and TRBJ2-1; D may correspond to TRBD1 or TRBD2 (7 bases each). This CDR3 contains 15 residues. Germline V CDR1 and CDR2: SGHDT, YYEEEE. Trimming stripped 4 bases from V and 2 bases from J, with 13 bases between. The variable domain in full, completed from reference TRBV5-6 and TRBJ2-1, reads DAGVTQSPTHLIKTRGQQVTLRCSPKSGHDTVSWYQQALGQGPQFIFQYYEEEERQRGNFPDRFSGHQFPNYSSELNVNALLLGDSALYLCASSRSGTAYNEQFFGPGTRLTVL.

Notes on this clonotype: Possible read error: a much larger clone is one base away. The V gene is TRBV7-9, the J gene TRBJ2-4; D is perhaps TRBD2 (5 bases). The J call may not be correct, given that the DNA end is closer to TRBJ2-7. The germline gives CDR1 SEHNR, CDR2 FQNEAQ (reference sequence). The CDR3 has 13 amino acids. CDR3 in amino acids: CARSSTDGDEQYF. In DNA, the CDR3 is TGTGCCCGCAGCTCGACCGACGGGGACGAGCAGTACTTC.

This chain links TRBV19 with TRBJ2-1; D gene uncertain. Looked up from germline, CDR1 is LNHDA and CDR2 is SQIVND (reference sequence). The CDR3 spans 14 residues. V was shortened by 2 bases and J by 7 bases, with 12 bases between the two germline ends. This CDR3 reads CASSITFSGNEQFF. DNA for the CDR3: TGTGCCAGTAGTATAACGTTTTCCGGTAATGAGCAGTTCTTC.